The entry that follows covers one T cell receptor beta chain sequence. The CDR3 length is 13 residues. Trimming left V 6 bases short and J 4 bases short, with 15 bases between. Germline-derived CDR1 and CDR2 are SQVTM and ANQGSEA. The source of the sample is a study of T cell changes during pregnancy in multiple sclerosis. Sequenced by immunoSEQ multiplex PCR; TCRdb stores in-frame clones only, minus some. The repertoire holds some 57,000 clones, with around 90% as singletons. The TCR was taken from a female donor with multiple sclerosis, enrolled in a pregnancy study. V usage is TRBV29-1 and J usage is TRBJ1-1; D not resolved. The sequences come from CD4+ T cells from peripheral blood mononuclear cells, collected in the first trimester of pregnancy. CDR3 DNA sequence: TGCAGCGTACTGGGCAGTTTTGGCACTGAAGCTTTCTTT. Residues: CSVLGSFGTEAFF. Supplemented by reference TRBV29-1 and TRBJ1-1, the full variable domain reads SAVISQKPSRDICQRGTSLTIQCQVDSQVTMMFWYRQQPGQSLTLIATANQGSEATYESGFVIDKFPISRPNLTFSTLTVSNMSPEDSSIYLCSVLGSFGTEAFFGQGTRLTVV.